Listed below are T cell receptor beta chains from one sample, sequenced in a study of blood T cell repertoires in COVID-19. Generated by immunoSEQ multiplex PCR, the TCRdb table keeps only in-frame clones and is missing some. The data hold 150,000 to 200,000 clones, with about 82% observed a single time. Material: PBMCs or T cells enriched from blood (not recorded which). All receptors derive from a woman younger than 45 who had recovered from COVID-19. Both conserved end residues are part of each CDR3. The D gene is left open where the match is weak. A row's size may be missing; if present it is once, few, many or a size class.

TRBD1,TRBV7-9,-,TRBJ2-7,TGTGCCAGCAGCCCCACCCAGGGGGCCTTCGACAGACCCTCCTACGAGCAGTACTTC,CASSPTQGAFDRPSYEQYF
TRBD1,TRBV6-5,few,TRBJ2-2,TGTGCCAGCAGTTACGGTTCGGGACAGGGATTCGGGGAGCTGTTTTTT,CASSYGSGQGFGELFF
TRBD1,TRBV10-3,-,TRBJ2-3,TGTGCCTACGGGGACAGGGGGACAGATACGCAGTATTTT,CAYGDRGTDTQYF
-,TRBV20-1,few,TRBJ2-7,TGCAGTGCTAGTGGCCAGGGGTTTATAGGGTCCTACGAGCAGTACTTC,CSASGQGFIGSYEQYF
TRBD1,TRBV5-1,few,TRBJ1-1,TGCGCCAGCAGACTCACCGGGACAGACATGAACACTGAAGCTTTCTTT,CASRLTGTDMNTEAFF
TRBD1,TRBV28,-,TRBJ2-3,TGTGCCAGCAGGAGCCCAGGACAGGGTGGAGATACGCAGTATTTT,CASRSPGQGGDTQYF
-,TRBV7-8,-,TRBJ1-5,TGTGCCAGCAGCTTAGTGGGGGGACGGGATCAGCCCCAGCATTTT,CASSLVGGRDQPQHF
-,TRBV6-2/TRBV6-3,-,TRBJ1-2,TGTGCCAGCAGTTACTCTCAGGGGACGCACTATGGCTACACCTTC,CASSYSQGTHYGYTF
TRBD2,TRBV27,-,TRBJ2-7,TGTGCCAGCAGTATAAACAGTTTAGGGAGGGGCTGGCAGTACTTC,CASSINSLGRGWQYF
TRBD1,TRBV28,-,TRBJ1-1,TGTGCCAGCAGCTCCGGACAGGGGGCGCTGAACGCTGAAGCTTTCTTT,CASSSGQGALNAEAFF
-,TRBV12-3/TRBV12-4,-,TRBJ2-7,TGTGCCAGCAGCTTCGGGGAAGGTGAGCAGTACTTC,CASSFGEGEQYF
-,TRBV28,-,TRBJ1-2,TGTGCCAGCAGTTTATGGTCCAGGGAGGGAAGGAGGGGCTACACCTTC,CASSLWSREGRRGYTF
-,TRBV3-1/TRBV3-2,medium-sized,TRBJ2-7,TGTGCCAGCAGCCCAACAGGGTTCGAGCAGTACTTC,CASSPTGFEQYF
TRBD2,TRBV2,-,TRBJ2-1,TGTGCCAGCAGGCCCGCTAGCGGGAGCTGGAATGAGCAGTTCTTC,CASRPASGSWNEQFF
TRBD2,TRBV6-1,-,TRBJ2-7,TGTGCCAGCAGTGGAGCCCGACTTTCGGGAGGGCGCAACGAGCAGTACTTC,CASSGARLSGGRNEQYF
-,TRBV28,-,TRBJ2-7,TGTGCCAGCAGCCCGGGGGCCTACGAGCAGTACTTC,CASSPGAYEQYF
-,TRBV19,-,TRBJ1-1,TGTGCCAGTAGTCCAAATCCGGGACAAAACACTGAAGCTTTCTTT,CASSPNPGQNTEAFF
TRBD1,TRBV4-1,-,TRBJ1-2,TGCGCCAGCAGCCAAGCCGGGACAGGCACCTATGGCTACACCTTC,CASSQAGTGTYGYTF
TRBD2,TRBV4-2,-,TRBJ2-7,TGTGCCAGCAGCCACGGGACTAGCGGGAGTAGCGAGCAGTACTTC,CASSHGTSGSSEQYF
TRBD2,TRBV7-7,many,TRBJ2-2,TGTGCTAGCAGCGCCCTATCGGGAGGGCCTCGGGAGCTGTTTTTT,CASSALSGGPRELFF
TRBD2,TRBV19,-,TRBJ2-1,TGTGCCAGTAGTATGACTAGCGGGTCCGCTGAGCAGTTCTTC,CASSMTSGSAEQFF
TRBD2,TRBV11-2,-,TRBJ2-4,TGTGCCAGCAGCCCCACCCGGGGGGGTCTGATACTAGCCAAAAACATTCAGTACTTC,CASSPTRGGLILAKNIQYF
-,TRBV27,-,TRBJ2-1,TGTGCCAGCAGTTTTATATTTAGCTCGTCCCCCAATGAGCAGTTCTTC,CASSFIFSSSPNEQFF
TRBD1,TRBV11-2,-,TRBJ1-1,TGTGCCAGCAGTTACCGGACAGGGGGTGTTTTCTTT,CASSYRTGGVFF
-,TRBV6-5,-,TRBJ2-2,TGTGCCGTGGAGACAGTCCCAAAAAACACCGGGGAGCTGTTTTTT,CAVETVPKNTGELFF
TRBD1,TRBV5-1,-,TRBJ2-5,TGCGCCAGCAGCTTGGGGGGGACAGGGCCACAAGAGACCCAGTACTTC,CASSLGGTGPQETQYF
TRBD1,TRBV19,-,TRBJ2-7,TGTGCCAGTAGTATGGGGACAGGGTTCTATGAGCAGTACTTC,CASSMGTGFYEQYF
TRBD2,TRBV10-2,-,TRBJ2-1,TGCGCCAGCAGTGAGGCGGGAGGGCCCTATGAGCAGTTCTTC,CASSEAGGPYEQFF
TRBD1,TRBV30,-,TRBJ1-2,TGTGCCGGGATGGGACAGCTCTATGGCTACACCTTC,CAGMGQLYGYTF
TRBD2,TRBV11-2,-,TRBJ2-1,TGTGCCAGCAGCTTCGGGACTAGCGGGCCTCTTTACAATGAGCAGTTCTTC,CASSFGTSGPLYNEQFF
TRBD1,TRBV5-6,-,TRBJ1-4,TGTGCCAGCAGCCTTACCGGGACAGGGGTTGAGAAACTGTTTTTT,CASSLTGTGVEKLFF
TRBD2,TRBV19,-,TRBJ2-3,TGTGCCAGTAGTACCGGGACTAGCGGTACAGATACGCAGTATTTT,CASSTGTSGTDTQYF
TRBD1,TRBV18,-,TRBJ1-5,TGTGCCAGCTCACGAGGGACAGGCAATCAGCCCCAGCATTTT,CASSRGTGNQPQHF
-,TRBV25-1,-,TRBJ1-1,TGTGCCAGCAGCGATCCGGGACATGTGGATGAAGCTTTCTTT,CASSDPGHVDEAFF
TRBD2,TRBV5-1,-,TRBJ2-1,TGCGCCAGCAGCCTCAGGGCTAGCGGGATCAATGAGCAGTTCTTC,CASSLRASGINEQFF
TRBD1,TRBV10-3,-,TRBJ1-5,TGTGCCATCAGTACAGGGGGTGATCAGCCCCAGCATTTT,CAISTGGDQPQHF
-,TRBV21-1,-,TRBJ2-2,TGTGCCAGCAGCAGAGGGGCCGGGACAGAAACCACCGGGGAGCTGTTTTTT,CASSRGAGTETTGELFF
TRBD1,TRBV30,-,TRBJ2-7,TGTGCCGGACACGGGACAGGGGGTGACGAGCAGTACTTC,CAGHGTGGDEQYF
TRBD2,TRBV27,-,TRBJ2-7,TGTGCCAGCAGTTTCCGCCCGGGACTAGCAACCTCCTACGAGCAGTACTTC,CASSFRPGLATSYEQYF
TRBD1,TRBV5-1,once,TRBJ1-1,TGCGCCAGCAGCACAGGACAGGGGGCACAGAACACTGAAGCTTTCTTT,CASSTGQGAQNTEAFF
TRBD1,TRBV7-8,-,TRBJ2-5,TGTGCCAGCAGCCCGCGGGACAGGGATCGAGAGACCCAGTACTTC,CASSPRDRDRETQYF
-,TRBV15,-,TRBJ1-5,TGTGCCACCAGCAGAGATCCGGGAGGCAGCCAGCCCCAGCATTTT,CATSRDPGGSQPQHF
-,TRBV13,-,TRBJ2-7,TGTGCCAGCAGCTTAGGGGTCGGGGGGCTCTACGAGCAGTACTTC,CASSLGVGGLYEQYF
TRBD2,TRBV11-2,once,TRBJ2-2,TGTGCCAGCAGCCCTAGCGGGAGTGTCGGGGAGCTGTTTTTT,CASSPSGSVGELFF
-,TRBV12-5,few,TRBJ1-1,TGTGCTAGTGGTTTGGCCACAGGGTTTGGCACTGAAGCTTTCTTT,CASGLATGFGTEAFF
TRBD1,TRBV5-1,-,TRBJ2-2,TGCGCCAGCAGCTTGGGACAGGGGGCGATCGGCGGGGAGCTGTTTTTT,CASSLGQGAIGGELFF
-,TRBV10-1,-,TRBJ1-2,TGCGCCAGCAAGCACAGGGACGCTTGTTGGGGGCTTAACTATGGCTACACCTTC,CASKHRDACWGLNYGYTF
-,TRBV3-1/TRBV3-2,-,TRBJ2-5,TGTGCCAGCAGCCAAGAAGCGCTTCCGGGTGAGACCCAGTACTTC,CASSQEALPGETQYF
-,TRBV3-1/TRBV3-2,-,TRBJ1-3,TGTGCCAGCAGCCAGCGGAGGACCTCTGGAAACACCATATATTTT,CASSQRRTSGNTIYF